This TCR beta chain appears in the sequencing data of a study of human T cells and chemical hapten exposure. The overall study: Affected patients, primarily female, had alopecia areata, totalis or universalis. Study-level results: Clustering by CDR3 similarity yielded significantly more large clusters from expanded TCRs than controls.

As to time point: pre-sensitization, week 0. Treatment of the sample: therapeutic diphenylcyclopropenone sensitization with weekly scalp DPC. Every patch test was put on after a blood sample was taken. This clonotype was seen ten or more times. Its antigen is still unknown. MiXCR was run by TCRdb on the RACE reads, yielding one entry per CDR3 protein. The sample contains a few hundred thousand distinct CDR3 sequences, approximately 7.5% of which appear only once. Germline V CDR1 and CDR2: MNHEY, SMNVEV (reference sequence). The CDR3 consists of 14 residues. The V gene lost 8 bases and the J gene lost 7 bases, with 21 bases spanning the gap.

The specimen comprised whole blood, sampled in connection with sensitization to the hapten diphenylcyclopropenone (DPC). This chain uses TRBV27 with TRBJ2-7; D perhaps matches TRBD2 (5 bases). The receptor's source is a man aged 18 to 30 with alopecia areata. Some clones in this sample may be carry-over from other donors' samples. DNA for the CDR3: TGTGCCAGCTCCCCTCGGACCCTTTCGGGGGAGCAGTACTTC. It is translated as CASSPRTLSGEQYF.